This TCR beta chain was sequenced for a study of T cell responses to AZD1222 COVID-19 vaccine. For the study at large: Both about-4-week and about-12-week second-dose recipients were combined. General study points: AZD1222 recipients seropositive at baseline numbered only five to seven. Researchers report vaccine-associated CD4 TCRs spanning spike, with dominance at 160-218 and 743-854. Females outnumbered males among donors, who were mostly white British; clonal diversity was possibly underestimated.

The V gene's germline CDR1 is WNHNN and CDR2 SYGVQD (reference sequence). This CDR3 spans 15 amino acids. Trimming took off 2 bases at V and 3 bases at J, with 13 bases between the two ends. The method was immunoSEQ multiplex PCR; TCRdb's version includes in-frame clones alone and lacks a portion of them. The data contain about 120,000 clones, more than 75% of them singletons. This clone has only one observation. Antigen: not known. V and J are TRBV10-1 and TRBJ1-1; no definite D call. The sequence came from an adult in good health. Sequenced here: peripheral blood, sampled on day 0 of AZD1222 vaccination. The CDR3 loop reads CASSEGGSRDTEAFF. The CDR3 DNA is TGCGCCAGCAGTGAGGGAGGATCCCGCGACACTGAAGCTTTCTTT.